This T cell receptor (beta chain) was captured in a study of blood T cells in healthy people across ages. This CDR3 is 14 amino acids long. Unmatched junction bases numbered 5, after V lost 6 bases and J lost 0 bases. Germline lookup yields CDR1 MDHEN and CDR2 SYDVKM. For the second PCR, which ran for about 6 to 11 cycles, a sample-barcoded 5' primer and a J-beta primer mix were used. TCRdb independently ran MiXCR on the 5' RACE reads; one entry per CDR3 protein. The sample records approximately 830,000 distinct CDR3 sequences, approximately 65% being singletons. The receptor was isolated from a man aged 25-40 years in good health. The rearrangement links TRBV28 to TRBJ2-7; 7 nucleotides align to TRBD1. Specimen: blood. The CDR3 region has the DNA TGTGCCAGCAGAGAACAGGGGTCCTCCTACGAGCAGTACTTC. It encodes CASREQGSSYEQYF.